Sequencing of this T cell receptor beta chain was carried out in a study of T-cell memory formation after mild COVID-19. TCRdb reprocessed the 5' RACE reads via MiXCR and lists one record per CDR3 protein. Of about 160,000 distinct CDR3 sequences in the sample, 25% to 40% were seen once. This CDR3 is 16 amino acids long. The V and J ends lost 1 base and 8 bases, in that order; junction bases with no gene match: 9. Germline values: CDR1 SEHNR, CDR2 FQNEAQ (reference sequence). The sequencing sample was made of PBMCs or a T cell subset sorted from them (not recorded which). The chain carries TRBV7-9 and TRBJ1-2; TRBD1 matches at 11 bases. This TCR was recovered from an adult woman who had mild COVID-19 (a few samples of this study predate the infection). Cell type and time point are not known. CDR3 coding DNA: TGTGCCAGCAGCTTAGACGGGGACAGGGGGTCTGACGGCTACACCTTC. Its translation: CASSLDGDRGSDGYTF.